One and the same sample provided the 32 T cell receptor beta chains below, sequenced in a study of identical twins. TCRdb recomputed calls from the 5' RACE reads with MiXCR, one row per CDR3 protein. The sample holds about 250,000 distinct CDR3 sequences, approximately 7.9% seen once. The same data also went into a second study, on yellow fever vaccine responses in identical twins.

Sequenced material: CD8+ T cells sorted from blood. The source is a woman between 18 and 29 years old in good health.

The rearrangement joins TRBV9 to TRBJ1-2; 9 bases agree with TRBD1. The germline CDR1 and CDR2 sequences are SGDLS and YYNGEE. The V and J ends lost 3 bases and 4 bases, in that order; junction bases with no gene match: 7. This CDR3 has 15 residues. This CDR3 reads CASSAPGQGAYGYTF. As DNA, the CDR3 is TGTGCCAGCAGCGCCCCGGGACAGGGAGCCTATGGCTACACCTTC.

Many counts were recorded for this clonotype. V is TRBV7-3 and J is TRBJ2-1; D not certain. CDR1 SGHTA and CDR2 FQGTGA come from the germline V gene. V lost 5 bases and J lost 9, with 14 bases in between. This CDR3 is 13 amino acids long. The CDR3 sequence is CASSQYGDGEQFF. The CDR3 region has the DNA TGTGCCAGCAGCCAGTATGGAGACGGTGAGCAGTTCTTC.

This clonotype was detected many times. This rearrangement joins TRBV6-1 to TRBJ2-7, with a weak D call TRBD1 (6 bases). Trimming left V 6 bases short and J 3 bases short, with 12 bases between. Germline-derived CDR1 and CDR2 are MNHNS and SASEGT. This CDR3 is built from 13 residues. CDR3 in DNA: TGTGCCAGCAGCATCGGACAGAGCTACGAGCAGTACTTC. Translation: CASSIGQSYEQYF.

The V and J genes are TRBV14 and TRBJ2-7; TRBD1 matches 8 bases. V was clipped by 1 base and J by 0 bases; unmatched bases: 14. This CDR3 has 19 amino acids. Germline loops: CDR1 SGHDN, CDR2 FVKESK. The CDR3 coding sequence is TGTGCCAGCAGCCAAGCTATCGGGACAGGCCGTTGGAGCTCCTACGAGCAGTACTTC. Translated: CASSQAIGTGRWSSYEQYF. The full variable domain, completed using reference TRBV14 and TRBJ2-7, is EAGVTQFPSHSVIEKGQTVTLRCDPISGHDNLYWYRRVMGKEIKFLLHFVKESKQDESGMPNNRFLAERTGGTYSTLKVQPAELEDSGVYFCASSQAIGTGRWSSYEQYFGPGTRLTVT.

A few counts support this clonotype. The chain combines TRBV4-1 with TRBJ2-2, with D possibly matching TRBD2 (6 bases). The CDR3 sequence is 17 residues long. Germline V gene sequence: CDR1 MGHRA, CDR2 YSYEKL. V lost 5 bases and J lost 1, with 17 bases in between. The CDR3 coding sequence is TGCGCCAGCAGCGGCACGCCGGGAGTCGGGAACACCGGGGAGCTGTTTTTT. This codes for CASSGTPGVGNTGELFF.

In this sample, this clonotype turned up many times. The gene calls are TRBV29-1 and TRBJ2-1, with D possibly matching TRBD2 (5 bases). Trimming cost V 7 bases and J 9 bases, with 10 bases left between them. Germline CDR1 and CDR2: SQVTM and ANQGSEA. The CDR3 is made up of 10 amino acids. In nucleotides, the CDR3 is TGCAGCGCGGAGGTCGGTGAGCAGTTCTTC. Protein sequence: CSAEVGEQFF.

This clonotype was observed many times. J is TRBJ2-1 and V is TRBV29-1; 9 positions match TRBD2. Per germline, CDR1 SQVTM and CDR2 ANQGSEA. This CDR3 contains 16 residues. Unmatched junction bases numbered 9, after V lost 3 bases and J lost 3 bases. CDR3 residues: CSVDAPVAGVYNEQFF. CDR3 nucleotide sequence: TGCAGCGTTGACGCTCCGGTAGCGGGAGTCTACAATGAGCAGTTCTTC.

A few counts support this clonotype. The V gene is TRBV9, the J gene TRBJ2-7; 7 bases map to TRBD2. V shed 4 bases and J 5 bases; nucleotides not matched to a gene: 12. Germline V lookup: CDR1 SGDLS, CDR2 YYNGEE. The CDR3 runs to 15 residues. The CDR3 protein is CASSPSGGSTNEQYF. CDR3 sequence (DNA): TGTGCCAGCAGCCCCTCCGGGGGGAGCACGAACGAGCAGTACTTC.

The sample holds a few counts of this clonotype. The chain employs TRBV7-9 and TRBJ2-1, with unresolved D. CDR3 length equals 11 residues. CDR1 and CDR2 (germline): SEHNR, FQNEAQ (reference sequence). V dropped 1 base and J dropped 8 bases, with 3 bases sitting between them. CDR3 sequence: CASSLGHEQFF. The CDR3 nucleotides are TGTGCCAGCAGCTTAGGACATGAGCAGTTCTTC.

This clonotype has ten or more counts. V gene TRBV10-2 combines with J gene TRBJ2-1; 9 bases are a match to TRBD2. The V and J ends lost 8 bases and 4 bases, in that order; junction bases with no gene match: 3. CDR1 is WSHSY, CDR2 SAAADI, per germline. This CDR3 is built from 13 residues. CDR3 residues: CASDSGSYNEQFF. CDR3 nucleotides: TGCGCCAGCGATAGCGGGAGTTACAATGAGCAGTTCTTC.

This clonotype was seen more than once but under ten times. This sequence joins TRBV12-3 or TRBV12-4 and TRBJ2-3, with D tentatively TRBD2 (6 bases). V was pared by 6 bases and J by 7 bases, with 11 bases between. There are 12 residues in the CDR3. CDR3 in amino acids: CASSPGLYTQYF. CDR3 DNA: TGTGCCAGCAGCCCGGGACTGTATACGCAGTATTTT.

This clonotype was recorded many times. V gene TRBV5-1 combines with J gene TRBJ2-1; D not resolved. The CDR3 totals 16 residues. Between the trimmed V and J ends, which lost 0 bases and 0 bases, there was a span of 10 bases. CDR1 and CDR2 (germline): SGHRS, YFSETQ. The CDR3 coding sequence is TGCGCCAGCAGCTTGGCCGCGGCAATCTCCTACAATGAGCAGTTCTTC. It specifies CASSLAAAISYNEQFF. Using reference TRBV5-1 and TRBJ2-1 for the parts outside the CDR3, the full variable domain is KAGVTQTPRYLIKTRGQQVTLSCSPISGHRSVSWYQQTPGQGLQFLFEYFSETQRNKGNFPGRFSGRQFSNSRSEMNVSTLELGDSALYLCASSLAAAISYNEQFFGPGTRLTVL.

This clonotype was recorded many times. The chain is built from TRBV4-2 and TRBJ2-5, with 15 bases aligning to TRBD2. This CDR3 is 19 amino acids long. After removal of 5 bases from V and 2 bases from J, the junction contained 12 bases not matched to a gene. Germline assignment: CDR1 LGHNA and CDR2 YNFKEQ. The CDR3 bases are TGTGCCAGCAGCAGACAATTGGGACTAGCGGGAGGCGCACAAGAGACCCAGTACTTC. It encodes CASSRQLGLAGGAQETQYF.

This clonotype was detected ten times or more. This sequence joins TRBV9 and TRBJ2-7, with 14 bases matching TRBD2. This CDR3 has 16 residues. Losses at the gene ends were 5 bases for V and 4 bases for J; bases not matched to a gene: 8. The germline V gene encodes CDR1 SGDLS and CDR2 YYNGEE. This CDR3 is CASSGGLAGGVYEQYF. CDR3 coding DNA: TGTGCCAGCAGTGGAGGACTAGCGGGAGGTGTATACGAGCAGTACTTC.

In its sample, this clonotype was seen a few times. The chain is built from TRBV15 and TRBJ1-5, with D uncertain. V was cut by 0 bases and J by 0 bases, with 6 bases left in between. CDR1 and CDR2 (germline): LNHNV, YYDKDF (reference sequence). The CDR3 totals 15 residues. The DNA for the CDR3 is TGTGCCACCAGCAGAGACCGATATAGCAATCAGCCCCAGCATTTT. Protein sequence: CATSRDRYSNQPQHF.

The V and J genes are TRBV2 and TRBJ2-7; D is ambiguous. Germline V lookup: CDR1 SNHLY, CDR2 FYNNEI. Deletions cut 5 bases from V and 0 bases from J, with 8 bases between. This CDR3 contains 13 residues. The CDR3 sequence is CASSSEFSYEQYF. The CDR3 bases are TGTGCCAGCAGTTCGGAGTTCTCCTACGAGCAGTACTTC.

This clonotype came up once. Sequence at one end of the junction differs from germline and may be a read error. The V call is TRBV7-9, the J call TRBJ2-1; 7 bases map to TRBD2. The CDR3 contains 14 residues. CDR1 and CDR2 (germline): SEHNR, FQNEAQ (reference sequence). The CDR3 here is CASSSRGTWNGQFF. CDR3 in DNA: TGTGCCAGCAGCTCGCGGGGGACCTGGAATGGGCAGTTCTTC.

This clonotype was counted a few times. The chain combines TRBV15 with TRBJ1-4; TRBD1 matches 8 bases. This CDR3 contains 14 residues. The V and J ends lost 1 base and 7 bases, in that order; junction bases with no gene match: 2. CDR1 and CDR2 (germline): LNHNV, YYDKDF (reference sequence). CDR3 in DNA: TGTGCCACCAGCAGAGGGGGACAGGTTGAAAAACTGTTTTTT. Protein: CATSRGGQVEKLFF.

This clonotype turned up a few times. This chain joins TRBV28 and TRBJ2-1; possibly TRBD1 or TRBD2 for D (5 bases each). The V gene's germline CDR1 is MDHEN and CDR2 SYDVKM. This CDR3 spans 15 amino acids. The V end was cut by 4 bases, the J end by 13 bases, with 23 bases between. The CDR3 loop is CASSSTVGVAGLQFF. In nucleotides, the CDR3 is TGTGCCAGCAGTTCCACTGTGGGGGTCGCCGGACTTCAGTTCTTC. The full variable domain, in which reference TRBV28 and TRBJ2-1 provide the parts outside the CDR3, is DVKVTQSSRYLVKRTGEKVFLECVQDMDHENMFWYRQDPGLGLRLIYFSYDVKMKEKGDIPEGYSVSREKKERFSLILESASTNQTSMYLCASSSTVGVAGLQFFGPGTRLTVL.

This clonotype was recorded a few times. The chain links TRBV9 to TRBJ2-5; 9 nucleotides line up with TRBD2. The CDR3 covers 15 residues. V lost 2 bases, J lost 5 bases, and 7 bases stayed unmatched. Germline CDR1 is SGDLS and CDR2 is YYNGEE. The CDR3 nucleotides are TGTGCCAGCAGCGTCCTCTCGCGGGGGGGGGAGACCCAGTACTTC. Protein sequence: CASSVLSRGGETQYF.

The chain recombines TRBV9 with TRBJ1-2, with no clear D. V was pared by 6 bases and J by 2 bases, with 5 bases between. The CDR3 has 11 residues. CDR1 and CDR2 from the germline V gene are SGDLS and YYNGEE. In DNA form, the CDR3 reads TGTGCCAGCAAAGACAACTATGGCTACACCTTC. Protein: CASKDNYGYTF. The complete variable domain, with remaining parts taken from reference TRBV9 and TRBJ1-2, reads DSGVTQTPKHLITATGQRVTLRCSPRSGDLSVYWYQQSLDQGLQFLIQYYNGEERAKGNILERFSAQQFPDLHSELNLSSLELGDSALYFCASKDNYGYTFGSGTRLTVV.

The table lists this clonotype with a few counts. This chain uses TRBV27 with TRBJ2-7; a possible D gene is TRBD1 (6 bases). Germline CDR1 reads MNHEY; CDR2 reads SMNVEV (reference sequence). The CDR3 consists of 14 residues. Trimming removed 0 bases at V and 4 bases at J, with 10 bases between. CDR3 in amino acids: CASSLSAGVYEQYF. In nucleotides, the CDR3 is TGTGCCAGCAGTTTATCGGCAGGGGTATACGAGCAGTACTTC.

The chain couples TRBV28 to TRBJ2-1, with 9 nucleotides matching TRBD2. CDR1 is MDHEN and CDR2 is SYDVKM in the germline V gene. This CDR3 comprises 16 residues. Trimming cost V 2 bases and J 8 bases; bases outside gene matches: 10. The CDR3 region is CASSLVAGGRGDEQFF. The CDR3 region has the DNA TGTGCCAGCAGTTTAGTTGCGGGAGGGCGAGGGGATGAGCAGTTCTTC.

The CDR3 reads CASSEGVVQGAGETQYF. As DNA, the CDR3 is TGTGCCAGCAGTGAAGGGGTCGTACAGGGGGCGGGTGAGACCCAGTACTTC. The genes are TRBV2 and TRBJ2-5; 9 bases align to TRBD1. The CDR3 has 17 residues. V lost 1 base, J lost 5 bases, and 11 bases stayed unmatched. Per the germline V gene, CDR1 is SNHLY and CDR2 is FYNNEI.

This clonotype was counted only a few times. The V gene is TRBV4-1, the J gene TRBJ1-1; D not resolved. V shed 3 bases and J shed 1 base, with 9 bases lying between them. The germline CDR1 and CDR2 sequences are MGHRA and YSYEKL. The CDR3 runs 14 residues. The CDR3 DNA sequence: TGCGCCAGCAGCCACCTTGGCGCGAACACTGAAGCTTTCTTT. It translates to CASSHLGANTEAFF.

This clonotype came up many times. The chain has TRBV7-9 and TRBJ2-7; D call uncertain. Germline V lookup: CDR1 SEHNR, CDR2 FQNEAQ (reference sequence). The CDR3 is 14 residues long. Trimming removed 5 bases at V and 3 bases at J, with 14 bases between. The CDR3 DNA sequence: TGTGCCAGCAGCGCGATAGCTTCAAACTACGAGCAGTACTTC. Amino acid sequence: CASSAIASNYEQYF.

The DNA of the CDR3 is TGCAGTGCTAGAGACGGTGTCACAGATACGCAGTATTTT. Translation: CSARDGVTDTQYF. The V call is TRBV20-1, the J call TRBJ2-3; D gene uncertain. The CDR3 contains 13 residues. With 0 bases removed from V and 2 bases from J, the gap between germline ends came to 6 bases. Germline-derived CDR1 and CDR2 are DFQATT and SNEGSKA (reference sequence).

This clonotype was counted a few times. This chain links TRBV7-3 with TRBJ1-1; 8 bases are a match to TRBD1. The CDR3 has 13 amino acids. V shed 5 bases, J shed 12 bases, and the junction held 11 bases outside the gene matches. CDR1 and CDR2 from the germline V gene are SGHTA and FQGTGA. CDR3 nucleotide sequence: TGTGCCAGCAGCCCTGTAACAGGGGGTGATTCTTTCTTT. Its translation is CASSPVTGGDSFF.

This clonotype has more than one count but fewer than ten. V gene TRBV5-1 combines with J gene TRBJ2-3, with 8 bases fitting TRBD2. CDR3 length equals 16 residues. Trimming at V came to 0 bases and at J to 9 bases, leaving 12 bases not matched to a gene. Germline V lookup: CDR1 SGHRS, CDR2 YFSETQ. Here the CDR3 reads CASSLAAAGGIETQYF. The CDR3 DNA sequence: TGCGCCAGCAGCTTGGCTGCGGCGGGAGGAATAGAGACGCAGTATTTT.

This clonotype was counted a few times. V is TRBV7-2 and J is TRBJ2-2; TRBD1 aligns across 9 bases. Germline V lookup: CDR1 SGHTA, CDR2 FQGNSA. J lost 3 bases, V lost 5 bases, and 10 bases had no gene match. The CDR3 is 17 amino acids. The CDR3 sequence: CASSPDRDREDTGELFF. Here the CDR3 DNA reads TGTGCCAGCAGCCCCGACCGGGACAGGGAGGACACCGGGGAGCTGTTTTTT.

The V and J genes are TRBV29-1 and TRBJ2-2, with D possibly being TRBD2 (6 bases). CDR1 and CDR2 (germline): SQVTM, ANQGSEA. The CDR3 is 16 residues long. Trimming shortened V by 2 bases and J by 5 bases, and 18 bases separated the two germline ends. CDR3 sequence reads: CSVETASEGGTGELFF. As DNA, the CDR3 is TGCAGCGTTGAAACCGCGTCCGAGGGAGGTACCGGGGAGCTGTTTTTT.

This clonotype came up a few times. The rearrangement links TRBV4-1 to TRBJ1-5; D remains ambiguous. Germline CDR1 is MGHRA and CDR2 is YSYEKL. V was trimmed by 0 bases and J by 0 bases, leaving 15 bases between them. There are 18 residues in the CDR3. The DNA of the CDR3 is TGCGCCAGCAGCCAAGATTGGAATCCCGATTATAGCAATCAGCCCCAGCATTTT. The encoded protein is CASSQDWNPDYSNQPQHF.